A single sample is the source of the 22 T cell receptor beta chains below, sequenced in a study of identical twins. A single record per CDR3 protein comes from TCRdb applying MiXCR to the 5' RACE reads. The table has 400,000 or so distinct CDR3 sequences, approximately 9.1% seen once; the top ten hold roughly 8.7%. The material sequenced was naive T cells sorted from blood. These receptors were obtained from a woman aged 45-59 years in good health.

This clonotype was detected many times. This chain connects TRBV14 to TRBJ2-1, with D perhaps matching TRBD2 (6 bases). The CDR3 is 15 residues long. Germline CDR1 is SGHDN and CDR2 is FVKESK. The V and J ends lost 4 bases and 4 bases respectively, with 14 bases between them. Written as DNA, the CDR3 is TGTGCCAGCAGCCGAGCAGGCGGGGTATACAATGAGCAGTTCTTC. Residues: CASSRAGGVYNEQFF.

This clonotype has a single count. An end of the junction differs from the germline gene, which may be a read error. The chain carries TRBV18 and TRBJ2-1; D unclear. The CDR3 consists of 12 residues. Germline lookup yields CDR1 KGHSH and CDR2 LQKENI. In DNA, the CDR3 is TGTACCAGCTCATCGGACGGTCTAGAGCAGTTCTTC. Amino acid sequence: CTSSSDGLEQFF.

This clonotype has just a few counts. This chain links TRBV9 with TRBJ2-2; D unclear. Germline assignment: CDR1 SGDLS and CDR2 YYNGEE. V was pared by 0 bases and J by 4 bases, with 7 bases between. The CDR3 length is 14 residues. The CDR3 nucleotides are TGTGCCAGCAGCGTAGCCCCCAGCACCGGGGAGCTGTTTTTT. Its protein is CASSVAPSTGELFF. Variable domain in full (rest from reference TRBV9 and TRBJ2-2): DSGVTQTPKHLITATGQRVTLRCSPRSGDLSVYWYQQSLDQGLQFLIQYYNGEERAKGNILERFSAQQFPDLHSELNLSSLELGDSALYFCASSVAPSTGELFFGEGSRLTVL.

This clonotype was seen many times. The chain is built from TRBV12-3 or TRBV12-4 and TRBJ2-3, with 10 bases aligning to TRBD2. The CDR3 is 15 amino acids. After removal of 6 bases from V and 6 bases from J, the junction contained 9 bases not matched to a gene. The CDR3 DNA sequence: TGTGCCAGCAGACATAGCGGGAGGTGGAAGGATACGCAGTATTTT. It is translated as CASRHSGRWKDTQYF.

There are many counts of this clonotype. J is TRBJ2-3 and V is TRBV5-1, with 7 bases matching TRBD1. The CDR3 length is 14 residues. In germline, CDR1 is SGHRS, CDR2 YFSETQ. V lost 4 bases and J lost 2; bases outside the gene matches: 4. Here the CDR3 reads CASSPGQNTDTQYF. CDR3 nucleotide sequence: TGCGCCAGCAGCCCGGGACAGAACACAGATACGCAGTATTTT.

The genes are TRBV11-2 and TRBJ2-3, with D perhaps TRBD1 (5 bases). CDR1 and CDR2 (germline): SGHAT, FQNNGV. The CDR3 totals 15 residues. Trimming removed 5 bases at V and 0 bases at J, with 12 bases between. In nucleotides, the CDR3 is TGTGCCAGCAGCCCGGAAGGGGTTAGCACAGATACGCAGTATTTT. The encoded protein is CASSPEGVSTDTQYF. Based on the CDR3 plus reference TRBV11-2 and TRBJ2-3, the full variable domain is EAGVAQSPRYKIIEKRQSVAFWCNPISGHATLYWYQQILGQGPKLLIQFQNNGVVDDSQLPKDRFSAERLKGVDSTLKIQPAKLEDSAVYLCASSPEGVSTDTQYFGPGTRLTVL.

This clonotype was seen more than once but under ten times. The V gene is TRBV7-8, the J gene TRBJ2-2; a weak D match, TRBD2 (6 bases). CDR1 and CDR2 (germline): SGHVS, FQNEAQ. V lost 3 bases to trimming and J lost 4 bases, with 12 bases between them. The CDR3 runs 15 residues. DNA of the CDR3: TGTGCCAGCAGCTTGGGAGGTGTGGCCACCGGGGAGCTGTTTTTT. Translating it yields CASSLGGVATGELFF.

A few counts support this clonotype. This chain connects TRBV7-9 to TRBJ2-4; D uncertain. Germline V gene lookup returns CDR1 SEHNR and CDR2 FQNEAQ (reference sequence). This CDR3 contains 14 residues. The germline V and J ends were trimmed by 4 bases and 1 base, with 8 bases remaining between them. The CDR3 loop is CASSSTMAKNIQYF. The CDR3 DNA reads as TGTGCCAGCAGCTCGACCATGGCCAAAAACATTCAGTACTTC.

This clonotype was seen more than once but under ten times. V usage is TRBV30 and J usage is TRBJ1-1; 7 bases are a match to TRBD1. J lost 6 bases, V lost 4 bases, and 11 bases had no gene match. The CDR3 runs 14 residues. Germline assignment: CDR1 GTSNPN and CDR2 SVGIG (reference sequence). As DNA, the CDR3 is TGTGCCTGGATTACGACAGGGTTGAGAGCTGAAGCTTTCTTT. It specifies CAWITTGLRAEAFF.

This clonotype showed up just a few times. The chain employs TRBV5-1 and TRBJ2-1; D is possibly TRBD1 (6 bases). CDR3 length equals 14 residues. Trimming cost V 2 bases and J 2 bases, with 8 bases left between them. The V gene's germline CDR1 is SGHRS and CDR2 YFSETQ. CDR3 residues: CASSFGQTYNEQFF. The CDR3 DNA sequence: TGCGCCAGCAGCTTCGGACAGACCTACAATGAGCAGTTCTTC.

In its sample, this clonotype was seen a few times. The chain links TRBV18 to TRBJ1-1, with 9 nucleotides matching TRBD1. The V gene end was trimmed by 3 bases and the J gene end by 2 bases; junction bases not matched to a gene: 7. Germline V gene data show CDR1 as KGHSH and CDR2 as LQKENI. The CDR3 runs to 16 residues. The CDR3 DNA reads as TGTGCCAGCTCACCGTGGACAGGGGTCTCAAACACTGAAGCTTTCTTT. Its protein is CASSPWTGVSNTEAFF.

This clonotype was counted at least ten times. V is TRBV6-5 and J is TRBJ1-1, with a possible D match to TRBD1 (5 bases). This CDR3 has 16 amino acids. The V gene lost 0 bases and the J gene lost 1 base, with 12 bases spanning the gap. The germline V gene encodes CDR1 MNHEY and CDR2 SVGAGI. The CDR3 is CASSYSTGTGNTEAFF. CDR3 DNA: TGTGCCAGCAGTTACTCCACCGGGACGGGGAACACTGAAGCTTTCTTT.

This clonotype was counted only a few times. The rearrangement links TRBV6-5 to TRBJ2-1, with TRBD2 as a possible D gene (7 bases). Germline CDR1 reads MNHEY; CDR2 reads SVGAGI. The length of the CDR3 is 16 residues. Trimming shortened V by 6 bases and J by 3 bases, and 18 bases separated the two germline ends. This CDR3 reads CASRKKRGGDYNEQFF. CDR3 in DNA: TGTGCCAGCAGAAAAAAGAGGGGGGGGGACTACAATGAGCAGTTCTTC.

This clonotype was recorded a few times. This chain connects TRBV7-6 to TRBJ2-7, with 9 bases that match TRBD1. Germline V gene sequence: CDR1 SGHVS, CDR2 FNYEAQ. This CDR3 region has 14 residues. The junction had 4 bases not matched to a gene; V was cut back by 4 bases and J by 3 bases. In nucleotides, the CDR3 is TGTGCCAGCAGCTGGGGACAGGGATACTACGAGCAGTACTTC. It is translated as CASSWGQGYYEQYF.

The rearrangement uses TRBV27 and TRBJ2-1, with 11 positions matching TRBD2. CDR1 and CDR2 from the germline V gene are MNHEY and SMNVEV (reference sequence). V lost 6 bases, J lost 5 bases, and 12 bases stayed unmatched. This CDR3 spans 17 amino acids. DNA for the CDR3: TGTGCCAGCAGCCCAGGACTAGCGGGTCTCGGGGACAATGAGCAGTTCTTC. It is translated as CASSPGLAGLGDNEQFF.

This clonotype was seen repeatedly, ten times or more. The chain is built from TRBV24-1 and TRBJ2-2, with 7 bases lining up with TRBD2. CDR1 and CDR2 from the germline V gene are KGHDR and SFDVKD. Germline trimming cut 0 bases from V and 6 bases from J; bases unmatched to any gene: 6. The CDR3 is 16 residues long. CDR3 nucleotides: TGTGCCACCAGTGATTTGGGGACTAATAGGGCCGGGGAGCTGTTTTTT. Translated, it gives CATSDLGTNRAGELFF.

This clonotype was observed a few times. The rearrangement uses TRBV5-1 and TRBJ1-1; D may be TRBD1 (5 bases). V was cut by 2 bases and J by 7 bases, with 15 bases left in between. Looked up from germline, CDR1 is SGHRS and CDR2 is YFSETQ. This CDR3 region has 14 residues. The CDR3 sequence is CASSLIKGANEAFF. The DNA of the CDR3 is TGCGCCAGCAGCTTAATTAAAGGGGCTAATGAAGCTTTCTTT.

This clonotype has more than one count but fewer than ten. V and J are TRBV12-3 or TRBV12-4 and TRBJ2-3; 12 positions agree with TRBD2. The length of the CDR3 is 17 residues. Trimming at V came to 2 bases and at J to 2 bases, leaving 5 bases not matched to a gene. The CDR3: CASSLPLAGGPTDTQYF. Here the CDR3 DNA reads TGTGCCAGCAGTTTACCCCTAGCGGGAGGGCCCACAGATACGCAGTATTTT.

This clonotype was counted many times. This sequence joins TRBV7-2 and TRBJ2-2; the match to TRBD2 covers 7 bases. V shed 2 bases, J shed 5 bases, and the junction held 2 bases outside the gene matches. The germline V gene has CDR1 SGHTA and CDR2 FQGNSA. The CDR3 consists of 14 residues. The CDR3 region is CASSLKAGTGELFF. For the CDR3, the DNA is TGTGCCAGCAGCTTAAAAGCGGGGACCGGGGAGCTGTTTTTT.

This chain links TRBV6-5 with TRBJ2-3, with TRBD1 matching over 9 bases. Germline lookup yields CDR1 MNHEY and CDR2 SVGAGI. CDR3 length equals 15 residues. The V segment lost 4 bases and the J segment 1 base; nucleotides outside the gene matches: 3. The CDR3 nucleotides are TGTGCCAGCAGTTGGACAGGGGTCGGCACAGATACGCAGTATTTT. It specifies CASSWTGVGTDTQYF.

This rearrangement joins TRBV5-1 to TRBJ2-3, with D unclear. The germline gives CDR1 SGHRS, CDR2 YFSETQ. V was pared by 0 bases and J by 4 bases, with 15 bases between. This CDR3 comprises 16 residues. CDR3 loop: CASSLGATLTSDTQYF. The CDR3, as DNA: TGCGCCAGCAGCTTGGGGGCGACGTTAACTTCAGATACGCAGTATTTT.

This clonotype has only a few counts. The chain has TRBV10-3 and TRBJ2-7; D gene ambiguous. The CDR3 is 13 amino acids. Germline values: CDR1 ENHRY, CDR2 SYGVKD. Trimming cost V 3 bases and J 6 bases, with 12 bases left between them. The CDR3 protein is CAISDYYLLEQYV. CDR3 bases: TGTGCCATCAGTGATTACTATTTACTCGAGCAGTACGTC.